Listed below are T cell receptor beta chains from one sample, sequenced in a study of shared clonotypes between healthy human individuals. This table comes from immunoSEQ multiplex PCR, and its TCRdb copy is limited to in-frame clones, with some not included. In the table there are 400,000 to 600,000 clones, around 79% of which are singletons. The sample consisted of PBMCs. The source is a woman in her thirties or forties in good health. Some clones in this sample may be carry-over from other donors' samples. CDR3s leave out the opening cysteine and the closing phenylalanine or tryptophan.

V gene,CDR3 protein
TRBV28,ASLHPGGQGSPYEQY
TRBV7-9,ASSSQGLVEGYT
TRBV28,ASSPLSSGSFQY
TRBV5-5,ASSLTGGEKLF
TRBV28,ASSFAPSYEQY
TRBV15,ATSTSSGRVY
TRBV19,ASRRQGNLGAF
TRBV10-3,AISESFRNEQF
TRBV28,ASSRLAGRPNSYQQY
TRBV2,ASSDNSETQY
TRBV18,ASSPNAPGQGANTEAF
TRBV11-1,ASSTREGGRRETQY
TRBV2,ASNNEGGSYGEKLF
TRBV11-2,ASSLEPGQPQH
TRBV7-8,ASSVGPNNEQF
TRBV28,ASHNPGYGYT
TRBV2,ASRGGQSLEQY
TRBV7-3,ASSSKSYGYT
TRBV5-1,ASSLGVPPGGTDTQY
TRBV5-8,ASSLRGGTEAF
TRBV28,ASSFPRTYYNEQF
TRBV7-6,ASSLIGGSAGEETQY
TRBV7-9,ASSLGRVYEQY
TRBV15,ATSRGGGGSSYEQY
TRBV29-1,SVARGKRETDTQY
TRBV4-2,ASSQVRGRETEAF